These T cell receptor beta chains were read from a single sample in a study of breast tumors, draining lymph nodes, adjacent tissues. MiXCR, run by TCRdb on the multiplex PCR reads, gives a single entry per CDR3 protein. The data hold some 150,000 distinct CDR3 sequences, with more than 20% observed a single time. The material sequenced was axillary lymph node tissue. The source of these receptors is a female donor with breast cancer. Some clones in this sample may be carry-over from other donors' samples. CDR3s include the opening cysteine and the closing phenylalanine or tryptophan.

v_gene	j_gene	CDR3aa
TRBV7-2	TRBJ2-5	CASSLTLVQETQYF
TRBV28	TRBJ2-3	CASSFALAGAFTDTQYF
TRBV30	TRBJ2-3	CAWSVQGWSTDTQYF
TRBV7-6	TRBJ2-2	CASSLGATSGRANTGELFF
TRBV20-1	TRBJ2-7	CSASRINNFIAGGHSYEQYF
TRBV6-1	TRBJ2-5	CASTINRVETQYF
TRBV28	TRBJ2-7	CASSLLSGTRTYEQYF
TRBV7-2	TRBJ2-3	CASSRQGSITDTQCF
TRBV7-2	TRBJ2-7	CASSLDWTSGSYEQYF
TRBV27	TRBJ2-3	CASRSTAGGGTDTQYF
TRBV18	TRBJ1-2	CASNPAAESYGYTF
TRBV19	TRBJ2-5	CASSTEETQYF
TRBV2	TRBJ2-7	CASSGDVTYEQYF
TRBV7-3	TRBJ2-1	CASSLTLADEFNEQFF
TRBV5-8	TRBJ1-2	CASSPRGQTYGYTF
TRBV24-1	TRBJ2-3	CATSAAGTDTQYF
TRBV11-2	TRBJ1-6	CASSSPRGSLHF
TRBV5-4	TRBJ2-1	CASSPWGSEQFF
TRBV20-1	TRBJ2-5	CSATAGRGETQYF
TRBV7-9	TRBJ1-2	CASSSTKPGQDYGYTF
TRBV29-1	TRBJ2-5	CSVIRTGVETQYF
TRBV20-1	TRBJ2-2	CSARRSGRAGTGELFF
TRBV7-8	TRBJ2-3	CASSLVGSADTQYF
TRBV20-1	TRBJ2-7	CSARDKPTSGKNQRLHSEQYF
TRBV6-1	TRBJ2-2	CASSFLPPVLANTGELFF
TRBV7-9	TRBJ1-4	CASSLVGGDGEKLFF
TRBV24-1	TRBJ2-5	CATSLGSETQYF
TRBV7-2	TRBJ2-3	CASSLDRWAGEQYF
TRBV20-1	TRBJ2-3	CSVNLAGEADTQYF
TRBV4-3	TRBJ2-7	CASSRTGGIAEQYF
TRBV10-3	TRBJ2-7	CAISDRTGIYEQYF
TRBV11-2	TRBJ2-2	CASSKGTNTGELFF
TRBV6-5	TRBJ2-6	CASSYSRTGYGANVLTF
TRBV24-1	TRBJ1-2	CATSGTGGGYGYTF
TRBV28	TRBJ1-2	CASSPTGWRGYTF
TRBV5-1	TRBJ2-7	CASSGRKGPYEQYF
TRBV5-6	TRBJ2-7	CASSVETGLDEQYF
TRBV27	TRBJ1-6	CASSLRTGTNSPLHF
TRBV5-1	TRBJ2-2	CASSLESGIGGELFF
TRBV18	TRBJ1-5	CASSFGEDQPQHF
TRBV4-3	TRBJ1-2	CASSQEQGANYGYTF
TRBV7-2	TRBJ1-1	CASTRRGGANTEAFF
TRBV18	TRBJ2-7	CASSPNRGMSYEQYF
TRBV28	TRBJ2-1	CASSSGLAGPSYNEQFF
TRBV5-1	TRBJ2-5	CASSFGGTRQETQYF
TRBV5-1	TRBJ2-7	CASSVDRGSYEQYF
TRBV5-1	TRBJ2-7	CASSLQREGNEQYF
TRBV18	TRBJ2-2	CTSSRRQGQASAGEPFF
TRBV20-1	TRBJ2-2	CSASPPQGTNTGELFF
TRBV12-3/TRBV12-4	TRBJ2-3	CASSLSGRSTDTQYF
TRBV6-5	TRBJ1-6	CASSKGALHF
TRBV6-2/TRBV6-3	TRBJ1-1	CASRTTGGTEAFF
TRBV20-1	TRBJ2-5	CSARVPETQYF
TRBV29-1	TRBJ2-3	CSVEGREGRGTDTQYF
TRBV7-3	TRBJ1-4	CASSQEGPTGNEKLFF